This T cell receptor (beta chain) appears in the sequencing data of a study of CD8 T cells in ankylosing spondylitis. Turning to this clonotype: Its specificity is not known.

TCRdb processed the 5' RACE reads anew with MiXCR; each CDR3 protein has one entry. The sample holds around 300,000 distinct CDR3 sequences; around 15% are singletons and the top ten take around 0.99%. The V end was cut by 3 bases, the J end by 1 base, with 9 bases between. The CDR3 has 15 residues. Findings and caveats of the study: For ankylosing spondylitis blood, a TCR beta motif of 7 to 9 highly homologous variants appeared characteristic. As for the disease-linked clones, they showed a CD8+ phenotype and occurred at relatively low frequencies in peripheral blood.

V gene TRBV12-3 or TRBV12-4 combines with J gene TRBJ2-2; D call uncertain. Sequencing was performed on blood, either unsorted or a sorted T cell fraction (not recorded which). This clonotype originated in a male donor with ankylosing spondylitis or in good health (not recorded which). The CDR3 sequence is CASSFGRRNTGELFF. As DNA, the CDR3 is TGTGCCAGCAGTTTTGGACGGCGGAACACCGGGGAGCTGTTTTTT.